Each of the 5 T cell receptor beta chains below was sequenced from the same sample in a study of vaccination and CD4 T cells after COVID-19. Regarding treatment: approximately 9-day PBMC culture with coronavirus spike peptide pools or control peptides (ViraFEST assay). The antigens of these receptors remain unknown. CD4+ T cells that had been cultured provided DNA sequenced with the Oncomine TCR Beta short-read assay. TCRdb re-analysed the PCR reads in MiXCR, keeping a single row per CDR3 protein. Of about 13,000 distinct CDR3 sequences in the sample, roughly 41% were seen once. The sample consisted of CD4+ T cells from blood, cultured in vitro, taken before SARS-CoV-2 vaccination. These receptors all come from a human donor who had recovered from COVID-19.

This clonotype was found once. Germline is not matched at one junction end, which may reflect a read error. V and J are TRBV19 and TRBJ1-5; D gene unclear. The CDR3 is made up of 13 amino acids. The germline gives CDR1 LNHDA, CDR2 SQIVND (reference sequence). The CDR3 sequence: CDSSSDSNQPQHF. CDR3 nucleotides: TGTGACAGTAGTTCAGATAGCAATCAGCCCCAGCATTTT.

The chain couples TRBV19 to TRBJ2-1; 12 nucleotides line up with TRBD1. CDR1 and CDR2 from the germline V gene are LNHDA and SQIVND (reference sequence). CDR3 size: 16 residues. Trimming took 2 bases from V and 7 from J; bases not matched to a gene: 6. DNA of the CDR3: TGTGCCAGTAGTATACTGGGACAGGGGGCGGTTAATGAGCAGTTCTTC. This encodes CASSILGQGAVNEQFF.

The rearrangement joins TRBV20-1 to TRBJ1-5; D may be TRBD1 (5 bases). The CDR3 extends over 16 amino acids. Germline V lookup: CDR1 DFQATT, CDR2 SNEGSKA (reference sequence). V was clipped by 1 base and J by 4 bases, with 17 bases between them. The CDR3 sequence is CSARAPRDWVNQPQHF. The DNA for the CDR3 is TGCAGTGCTAGAGCCCCCAGGGACTGGGTTAATCAGCCCCAGCATTTT.

CDR3: CSASSRGDSPLNTEAFF. DNA for the CDR3: TGCAGTGCTAGTAGTCGCGGGGACAGTCCCCTGAACACTGAAGCTTTCTTT. V gene TRBV20-1 combines with J gene TRBJ1-1; TRBD1 aligns across 7 bases. V lost 3 bases and J lost 0; bases outside the gene matches: 13. Germline loops: CDR1 DFQATT, CDR2 SNEGSKA (reference sequence). This CDR3 comprises 17 residues.

The chain employs TRBV20-1 and TRBJ1-6; D not certain. Germline CDR1 reads DFQATT; CDR2 reads SNEGSKA (reference sequence). V lost 1 base and J lost 0, with 7 bases in between. This CDR3 comprises 15 residues. The CDR3 DNA reads TGCAGTGCTAGAGTGGGCAGCTCCTATAATTCACCCCTCCACTTT. Its protein product is CSARVGSSYNSPLHF.